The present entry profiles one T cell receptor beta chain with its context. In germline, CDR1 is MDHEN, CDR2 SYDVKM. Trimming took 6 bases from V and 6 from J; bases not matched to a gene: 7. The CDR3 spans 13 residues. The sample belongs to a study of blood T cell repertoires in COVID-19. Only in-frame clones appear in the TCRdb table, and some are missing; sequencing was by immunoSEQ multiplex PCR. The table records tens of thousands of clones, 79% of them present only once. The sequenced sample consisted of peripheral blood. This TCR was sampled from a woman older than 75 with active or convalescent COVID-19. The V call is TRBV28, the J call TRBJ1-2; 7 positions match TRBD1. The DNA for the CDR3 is TGTGCCAGCAGCCCAGACAGGGCAGATGGCTACACCTTC. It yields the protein CASSPDRADGYTF.